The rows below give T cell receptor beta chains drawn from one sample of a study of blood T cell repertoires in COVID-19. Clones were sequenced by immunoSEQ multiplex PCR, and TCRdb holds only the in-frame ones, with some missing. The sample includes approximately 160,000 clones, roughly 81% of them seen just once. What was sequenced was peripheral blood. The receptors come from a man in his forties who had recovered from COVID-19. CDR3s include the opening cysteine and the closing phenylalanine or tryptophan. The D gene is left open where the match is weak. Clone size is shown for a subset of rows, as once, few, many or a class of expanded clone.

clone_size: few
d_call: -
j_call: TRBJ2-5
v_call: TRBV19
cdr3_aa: CASSTNQETQYF
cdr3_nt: TGTGCCAGTAGTACAAATCAAGAGACCCAGTACTTC

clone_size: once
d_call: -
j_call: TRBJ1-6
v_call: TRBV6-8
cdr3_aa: CASSPGGGNGNSPLHF
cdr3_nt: TGTGCCAGCAGTCCGGGGGGGGGTAATGGTAATTCACCCCTCCACTTT

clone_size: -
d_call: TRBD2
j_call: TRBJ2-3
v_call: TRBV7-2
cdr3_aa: CASSPEPGLAGTDTQYF
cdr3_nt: TGTGCCAGCAGCCCCGAGCCGGGACTAGCGGGTACAGATACGCAGTATTTT

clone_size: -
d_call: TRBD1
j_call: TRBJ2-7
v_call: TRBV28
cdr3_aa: CASSDRGEGLEQYF
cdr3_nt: TGTGCCAGCAGTGACAGGGGTGAAGGACTCGAGCAGTACTTC

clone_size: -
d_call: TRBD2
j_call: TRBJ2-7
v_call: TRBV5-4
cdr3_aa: CASSLAPGSSGYYEQYF
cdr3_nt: TGTGCCAGCAGCTTGGCCCCCGGATCTAGCGGATACTACGAGCAGTACTTC

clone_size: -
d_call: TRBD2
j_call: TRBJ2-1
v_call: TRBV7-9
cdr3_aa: CASSPGGLAIYNEQFF
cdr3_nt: TGTGCCAGCAGCCCGGGGGGACTAGCGATCTACAATGAGCAGTTCTTC

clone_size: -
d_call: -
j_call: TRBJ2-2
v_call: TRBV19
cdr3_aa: CASSTVRDTYTGELFF
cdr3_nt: TGTGCCAGTAGTACCGTCCGGGACACCTACACCGGGGAGCTGTTTTTT

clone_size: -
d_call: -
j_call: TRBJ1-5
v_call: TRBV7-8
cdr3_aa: CASRQGSNQPQHF
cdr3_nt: TGTGCCAGCAGGCAGGGTAGCAATCAGCCCCAGCATTTT

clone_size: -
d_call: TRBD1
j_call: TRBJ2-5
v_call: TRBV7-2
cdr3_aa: CASRKTGGSRETQYF
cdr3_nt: TGTGCCAGCAGGAAAACAGGGGGCTCGCGAGAGACCCAGTACTTC

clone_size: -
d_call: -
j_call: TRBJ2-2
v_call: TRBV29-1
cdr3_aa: CSAPDSNTGELFF
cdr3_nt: TGCAGCGCTCCTGACAGCAACACCGGGGAGCTGTTTTTT

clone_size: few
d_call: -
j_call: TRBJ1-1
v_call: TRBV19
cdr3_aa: CASQTGGNTEAFF
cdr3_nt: TGTGCCAGCCAGACAGGAGGGAACACTGAAGCTTTCTTT

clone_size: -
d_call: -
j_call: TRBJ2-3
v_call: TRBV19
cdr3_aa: CASNNRRSDTQYF
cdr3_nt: TGTGCCAGTAATAATAGGAGGAGCGATACGCAGTATTTT

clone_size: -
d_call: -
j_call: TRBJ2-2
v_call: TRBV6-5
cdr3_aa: CASSYNRWRELFF
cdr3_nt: TGTGCCAGCAGTTACAACAGGTGGAGGGAGCTGTTTTTT

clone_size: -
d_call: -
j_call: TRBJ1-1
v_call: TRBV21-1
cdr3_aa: CASSKKTGRGTEAFF
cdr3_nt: TGTGCCAGCAGCAAAAAGACAGGTAGGGGGACTGAAGCTTTCTTT

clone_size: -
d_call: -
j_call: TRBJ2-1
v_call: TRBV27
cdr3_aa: CASRDRGALYNEQFF
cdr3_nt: TGTGCCAGCAGAGATCGGGGGGCCCTCTACAATGAGCAGTTCTTC

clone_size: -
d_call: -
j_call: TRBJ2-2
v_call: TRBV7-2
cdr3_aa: CASSPRLLGGAGELFF
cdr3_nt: TGTGCCAGCAGCCCTCGTCTCCTAGGGGGGGCGGGGGAGCTGTTTTTT

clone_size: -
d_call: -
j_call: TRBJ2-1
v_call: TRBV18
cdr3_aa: CASLGDEQFF
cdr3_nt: TGTGCCAGCTTAGGGGATGAGCAGTTCTTC

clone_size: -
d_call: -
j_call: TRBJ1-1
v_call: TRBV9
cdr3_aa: CASNGGYGEAFF
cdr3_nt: TGTGCCAGCAACGGAGGTTACGGTGAAGCTTTCTTT

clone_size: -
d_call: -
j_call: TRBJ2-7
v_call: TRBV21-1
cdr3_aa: CASSKLGLAEPRDEQYF
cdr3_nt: TGTGCCAGCAGCAAATTGGGACTAGCCGAGCCACGTGACGAGCAGTACTTC

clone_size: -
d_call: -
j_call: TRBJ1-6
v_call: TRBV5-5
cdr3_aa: CASSLDQGGDSPLHF
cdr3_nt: TGTGCCAGCAGCTTGGATCAAGGGGGAGATTCACCCCTCCACTTT

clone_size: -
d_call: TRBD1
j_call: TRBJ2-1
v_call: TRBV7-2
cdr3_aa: CASSLPTGDNEQFF
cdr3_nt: TGTGCCAGCAGCCTGCCGACAGGGGACAATGAGCAGTTCTTC

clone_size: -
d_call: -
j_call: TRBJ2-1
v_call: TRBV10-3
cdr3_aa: CAISGAGSYNEQFF
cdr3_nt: TGTGCCATCAGTGGGGCTGGCTCCTACAATGAGCAGTTCTTC

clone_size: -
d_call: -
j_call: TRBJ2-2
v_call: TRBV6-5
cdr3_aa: CASSSNTGELFF
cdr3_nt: TGTGCCAGCAGTTCAAACACCGGGGAGCTGTTTTTT

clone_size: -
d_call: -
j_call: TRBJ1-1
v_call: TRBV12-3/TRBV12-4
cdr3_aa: CASSSRTFSEAFF
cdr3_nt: TGTGCCAGCAGTTCCCGGACATTCTCTGAAGCTTTCTTT

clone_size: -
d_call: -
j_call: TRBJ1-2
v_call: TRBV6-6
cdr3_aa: CASSYFLGANYGYTF
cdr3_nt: TGTGCCAGCAGTTACTTCTTGGGGGCGAACTATGGCTACACCTTC

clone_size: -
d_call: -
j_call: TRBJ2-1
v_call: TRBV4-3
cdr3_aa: CASSQDNPYNEQFF
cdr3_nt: TGCGCCAGCAGCCAAGATAATCCCTACAATGAGCAGTTCTTC

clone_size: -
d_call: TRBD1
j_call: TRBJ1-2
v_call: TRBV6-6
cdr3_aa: CASSGSTGTYGYTF
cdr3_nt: TGTGCCAGCAGCGGTTCGACAGGGACCTATGGCTACACCTTC

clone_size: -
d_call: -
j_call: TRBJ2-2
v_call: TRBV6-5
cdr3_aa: CASTPWQNTGELFF
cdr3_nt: TGTGCCAGCACTCCATGGCAGAACACCGGGGAGCTGTTTTTT

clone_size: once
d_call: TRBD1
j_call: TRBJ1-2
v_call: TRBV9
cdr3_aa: CASSPPGTGGYGYTF
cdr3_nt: TGTGCCAGCAGCCCCCCCGGAACAGGGGGCTATGGCTACACCTTC

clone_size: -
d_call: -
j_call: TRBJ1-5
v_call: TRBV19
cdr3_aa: CAIARQLNQPQHF
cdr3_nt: TGTGCCATTGCGAGACAGTTAAATCAGCCCCAGCATTTT

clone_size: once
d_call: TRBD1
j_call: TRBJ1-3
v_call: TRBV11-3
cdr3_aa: CASTFPTGDSGNTIYF
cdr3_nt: TGTGCCAGCACCTTCCCTACAGGGGATTCAGGAAACACCATATATTTT

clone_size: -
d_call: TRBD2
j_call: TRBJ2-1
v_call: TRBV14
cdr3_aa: CASSQPRRGLAGEGQYNEQFF
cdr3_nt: TGTGCCAGCAGCCAACCCCGGAGGGGGCTAGCGGGAGAAGGGCAATACAATGAGCAGTTCTTC

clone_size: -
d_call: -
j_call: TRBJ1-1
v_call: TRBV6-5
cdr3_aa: CASEDKDTEAFF
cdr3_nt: TGTGCCAGTGAGGACAAGGACACTGAAGCTTTCTTT

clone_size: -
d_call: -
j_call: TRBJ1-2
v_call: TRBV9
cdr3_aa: CASSVGAGPTVYGYTF
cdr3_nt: TGTGCCAGCAGCGTAGGGGCGGGACCGACGGTTTATGGCTACACCTTC

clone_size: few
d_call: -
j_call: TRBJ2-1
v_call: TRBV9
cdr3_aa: CASSVQGHNEQFF
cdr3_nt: TGTGCCAGCAGCGTACAGGGGCACAATGAGCAGTTCTTC

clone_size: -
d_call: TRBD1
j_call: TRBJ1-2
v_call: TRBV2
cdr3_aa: CASSARTGGNLNYGYTF
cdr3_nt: TGTGCCAGCAGTGCCCGAACAGGGGGCAATCTTAACTATGGCTACACCTTC

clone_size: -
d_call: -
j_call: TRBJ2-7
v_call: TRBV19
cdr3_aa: CASTLPVGLYEQYF
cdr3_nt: TGTGCCAGTACCCTTCCCGTCGGTCTCTACGAGCAGTACTTC

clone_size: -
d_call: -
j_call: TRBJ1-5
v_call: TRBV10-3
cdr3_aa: CAISEPGQPQHF
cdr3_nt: TGTGCCATCAGTGAGCCAGGTCAGCCCCAGCATTTT

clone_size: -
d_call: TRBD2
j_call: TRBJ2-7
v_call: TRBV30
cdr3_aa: CAWSEESSGNDEQYF
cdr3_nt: TGTGCCTGGAGTGAGGAGTCTAGCGGGAACGACGAGCAGTACTTC